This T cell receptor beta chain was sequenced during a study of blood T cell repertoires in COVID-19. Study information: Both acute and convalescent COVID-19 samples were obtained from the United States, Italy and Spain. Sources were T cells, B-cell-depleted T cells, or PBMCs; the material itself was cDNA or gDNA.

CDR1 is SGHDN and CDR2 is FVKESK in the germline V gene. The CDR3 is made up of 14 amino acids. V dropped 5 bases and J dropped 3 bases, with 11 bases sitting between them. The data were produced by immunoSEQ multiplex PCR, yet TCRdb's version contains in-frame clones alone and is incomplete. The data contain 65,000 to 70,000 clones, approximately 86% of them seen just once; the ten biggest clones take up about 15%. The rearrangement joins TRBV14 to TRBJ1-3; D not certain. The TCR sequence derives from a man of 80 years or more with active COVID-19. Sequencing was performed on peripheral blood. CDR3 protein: CASSATMSGNTIYF. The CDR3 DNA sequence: TGTGCCAGCAGCGCTACCATGAGTGGAAACACCATATATTTT.